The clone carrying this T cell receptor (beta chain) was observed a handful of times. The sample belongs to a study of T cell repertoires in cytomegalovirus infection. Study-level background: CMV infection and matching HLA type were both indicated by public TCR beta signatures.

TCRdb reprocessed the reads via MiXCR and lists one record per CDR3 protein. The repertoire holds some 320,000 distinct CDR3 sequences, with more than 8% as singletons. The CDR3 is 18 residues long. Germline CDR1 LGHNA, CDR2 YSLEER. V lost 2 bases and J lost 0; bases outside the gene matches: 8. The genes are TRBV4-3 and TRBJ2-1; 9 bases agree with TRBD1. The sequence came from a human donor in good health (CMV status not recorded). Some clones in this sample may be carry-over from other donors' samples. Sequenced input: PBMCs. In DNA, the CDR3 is TGCGCCAGCAGCCAAAGCCTCACAGGGGGCCTCTCCTACAATGAGCAGTTCTTC. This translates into CASSQSLTGGLSYNEQFF.